This TCR beta chain was profiled in a study of blood T cell repertoires in COVID-19. Across the study: Some COVID-19 samples were acute and others convalescent; all came from the United States, Italy and Spain. Sources were T cells, B-cell-depleted T cells, or PBMCs; the material itself was cDNA or gDNA.

Original processing notes: Reference gene primer amplification yielded estimated nucleated cell counts. Clones were sequenced by immunoSEQ multiplex PCR, and TCRdb holds only the in-frame ones, with some missing. That table furnishes V, J and clone size, whereas the DNA furnished D and trimming. The repertoire has tens of thousands of clones, 86% of them found once; the top ten carry around a quarter. This clone was counted at least ten times. This CDR3 is 14 amino acids long. V was pared by 4 bases and J by 2 bases, with 5 bases of the junction left unmatched. CDR1 is SGHDT, CDR2 YYEEEE, per germline.

Sequencing was carried out using peripheral blood. This TCR derives from a man between 45 and 60 years old with active or convalescent COVID-19. The J gene is TRBJ2-7, the V gene TRBV5-6; 8 bases match TRBD2. This CDR3 reads CASSLGGAPYEQYF. CDR3 coding DNA: TGTGCCAGCAGCCTCGGGGGGGCGCCCTACGAGCAGTACTTC.